The entry that follows covers one TCR beta chain sequence. This clone's antigen is unknown. Base qualities are not at hand, and no much larger clone is one base apart. The source of the sample is a study of long-term antiretroviral therapy in people with HIV (dated by TCRdb to the early 2020s). A note on the overall study: The earliest samples were collected approximately a decade before the 2015 WHO recommendation for immediate ART, a period when ART was typically delayed until CD4 counts fell. Whether ART initiation and durable HIV suppression were associated with changes in peripheral blood TRB repertoire composition and diversity was tested in a retrospective serial study. A total of over 150 cryopreserved PBMC samples came from 25 to 35 adults with confirmed HIV infection and were collected serially over a mean of roughly 6 years (range 1-12). Among the 30 to 35 participants with HIV, fewer than twelve were female. Test extractions of a monoclonal T-cell line alongside a few dozen polyclonal samples showed no cross-contamination during QIAcube processing. Results the study describes overall, beyond this receptor: CDR3 length ranges in HIV repertoires were narrower than in controls, and network structure suggested an antigen-experienced repertoire with only a slight naive shift after ART. Limited PBMC availability meant only the TCR beta chain was sequenced, without alpha chain pairing. The repertoire was dominated across all time points by expanded TRB clones identified before ART initiation, although this dominance was seen to fluctuate and to decrease in many PLHIV after ART. No data were available on ART adherence, viral resistance or therapy changes, limiting inferences about post-ART repertoire changes. Starting ART was linked to a significant rise in TRB diversity, yet even after long-term ART the diversity remained significantly lower than in transplant donor controls. Unsorted PBMC were profiled instead of sorted CD4+ and CD8+ T cells because pre-ART samples had limited cell numbers. Samples dated from about 2003 to 2018, and the ART regimens used may be less effective than current ones.

The immunoSEQ hsTCRB v3.0 assay was used at survey level resolution to sequence the TRB variable region. The target sequencing depth for TRB was roughly 35,000-55,000 T-cell genomes per sample. Pooled TRB libraries were sequenced on an Illumina MiSeq with a v3 150-cycle kit. Per the original workflow: Repertoire analysis ran in R within a reproducible Nextflow workflow covering QC, data transformation and analysis. Custom analyses were implemented in LymphoSeq2, an R package for AIRR-Seq data exploration. A handful of samples that produced fewer than 5000 total TRB sequences were removed, so some 190 HIV repertoires were analyzed. Among the roughly 200 retained HIV repertoires, about 57 were collected before ART initiation and around 130 after ART initiation. Repertoires were downsampled to 5000 TRB nucleotide sequences, and summary statistics were averaged over 100 downsampling iterations. TRB sequences were retained for analysis only if CDR3 regions of at least seven amino acids were present. Diversity was assessed using a clonality score derived from Shannon entropy and using the Gini coefficient. Repertoire networks linked the top 5000 CDR3 amino acid sequences whenever two sequences differed by an edit distance of one. Antigen specificity groups and MHC restriction were predicted for TRB CDR3 amino acid sequences with GLIPH2. CDR3 amino acid sequences were matched against VDJdb and McPAS-TCR to flag known CMV, EBV, HIV or tissue antigen associations. Pre-ART, post-ART and control groups were compared with Wilcoxon signed-rank tests and Holm-Bonferroni correction. In TCRdb, the immuneACCESS table is reduced to in-frame sequences with V and J assigned. These tables do not hold every clone; where another copy was compared, an unresolved V gene accounts for under half, and the others remain unexplained. D and trimming were read from the DNA, whereas the V and J calls and clone size are those reported in that table. The table for this sample lists some 31,000 clones; around 97% of them were counted only once. The leading ten clones occupy less than 3.5% of the sample.

Inclusion was restricted to participants for whom at least one PBMC sample before ART initiation and at least two post-ART samples were available. Every participant with HIV received treatment in the United States of America. Before DNA extraction, cryopreserved samples containing roughly 1-11 million PBMC were thawed and washed. At the time of the earliest PBMC sample, participants with HIV were aged between roughly 23 and 60 years. PBMC samples were contributed by each participant from 1-4 timepoints before ART initiation and 2-8 timepoints after ART initiation, with a median of 7 samples. Serial HIV viral load, CD4+ T-cell count, ART history and demographic data were obtained for every participant. A Qiagen kit on a QIAcube was used to extract genomic DNA from unsorted PBMC, with samples processed in batches of 12. The germline V gene gives CDR1 as SGHTA and CDR2 as FQGNSA. Reading from cysteine to phenylalanine, the CDR3 counts 14 amino acids. Solely the CDR3 DNA is kept, with 42 bases framed from the first base. Trimmed from V: 8 bases; trimmed from J: 9 bases; junction bases lacking a gene match: 14.

The sequence joins TRBV7-2 to TRBJ2-3, with 7 junctional bases fitting TRBD1. This TCR came from a man aged 30-40 years with HIV. Here the sequenced sample was unsorted PBMCs, taken 6.9 years after starting antiretroviral therapy. The DNA reads TGTGCCAGCTATAGGGGGCAGGGCCAGGGGACGCAGTATTTT. Translated, this is CASYRGQGQGTQYF.